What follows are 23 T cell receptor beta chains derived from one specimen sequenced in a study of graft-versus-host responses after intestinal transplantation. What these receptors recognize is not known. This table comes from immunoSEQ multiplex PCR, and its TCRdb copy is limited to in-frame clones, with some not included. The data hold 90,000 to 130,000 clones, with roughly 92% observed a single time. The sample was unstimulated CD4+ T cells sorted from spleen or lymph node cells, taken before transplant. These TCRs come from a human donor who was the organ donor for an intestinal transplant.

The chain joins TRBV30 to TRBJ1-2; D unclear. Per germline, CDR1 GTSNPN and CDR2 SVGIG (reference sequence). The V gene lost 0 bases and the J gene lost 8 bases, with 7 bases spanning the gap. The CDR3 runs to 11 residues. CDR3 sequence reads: CAWSVGRGYTF. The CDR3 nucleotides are TGTGCCTGGAGTGTAGGGAGAGGCTACACCTTC.

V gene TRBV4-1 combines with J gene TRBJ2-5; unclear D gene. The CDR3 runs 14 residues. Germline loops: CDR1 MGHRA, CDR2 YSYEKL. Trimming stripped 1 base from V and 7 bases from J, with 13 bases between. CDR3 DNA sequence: TGCGCCAGCAGCCAAGGACGAGGCATCGGGACCCAGTACTTC. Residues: CASSQGRGIGTQYF.

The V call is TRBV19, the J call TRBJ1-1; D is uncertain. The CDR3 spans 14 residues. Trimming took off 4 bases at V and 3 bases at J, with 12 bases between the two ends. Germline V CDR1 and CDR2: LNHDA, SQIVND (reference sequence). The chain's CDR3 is CASSTTYRDTEAFF. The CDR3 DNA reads TGTGCCAGTAGTACCACCTATAGGGACACTGAAGCTTTCTTT.

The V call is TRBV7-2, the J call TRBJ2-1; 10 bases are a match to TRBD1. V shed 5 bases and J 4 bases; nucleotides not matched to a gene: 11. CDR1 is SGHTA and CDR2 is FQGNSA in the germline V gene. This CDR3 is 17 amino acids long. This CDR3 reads CASSQGRDRGRYNEQFF. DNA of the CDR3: TGTGCCAGCAGCCAGGGCCGGGACAGGGGACGGTACAATGAGCAGTTCTTC.

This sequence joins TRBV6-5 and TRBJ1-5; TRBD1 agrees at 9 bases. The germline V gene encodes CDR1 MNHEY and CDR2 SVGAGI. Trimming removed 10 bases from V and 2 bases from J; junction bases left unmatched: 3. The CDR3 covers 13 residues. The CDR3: CAIRTGGNQPQHF. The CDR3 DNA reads TGTGCCATCAGGACAGGGGGCAATCAGCCCCAGCATTTT.

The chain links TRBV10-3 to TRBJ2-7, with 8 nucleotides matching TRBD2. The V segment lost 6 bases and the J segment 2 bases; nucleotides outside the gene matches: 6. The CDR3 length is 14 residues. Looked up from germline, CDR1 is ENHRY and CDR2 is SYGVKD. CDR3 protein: CAIRPTSGAYEQYF. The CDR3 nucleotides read TGTGCCATCAGACCCACTAGCGGTGCCTACGAGCAGTACTTC.

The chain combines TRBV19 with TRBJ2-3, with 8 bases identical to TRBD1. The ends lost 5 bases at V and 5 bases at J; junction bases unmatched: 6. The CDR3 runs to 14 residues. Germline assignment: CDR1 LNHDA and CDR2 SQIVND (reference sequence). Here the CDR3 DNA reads TGTGCCAGTAGTCACTCAGGGGGCAAAGATACGCAGTATTTT. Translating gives CASSHSGGKDTQYF.

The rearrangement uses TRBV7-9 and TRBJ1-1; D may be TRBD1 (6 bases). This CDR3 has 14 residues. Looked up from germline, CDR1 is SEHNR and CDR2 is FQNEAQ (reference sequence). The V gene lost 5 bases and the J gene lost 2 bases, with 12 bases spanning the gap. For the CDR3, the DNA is TGTGCCAGCAGCCCCTGGACAGACAACACTGAAGCTTTCTTT. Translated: CASSPWTDNTEAFF. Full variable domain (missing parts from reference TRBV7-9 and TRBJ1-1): DTGVSQNPRHKITKRGQNVTFRCDPISEHNRLYWYRQTLGQGPEFLTYFQNEAQLEKSRLLSDRFSAERPKGSFSTLEIQRTEQGDSAMYLCASSPWTDNTEAFFGQGTRLTVV.

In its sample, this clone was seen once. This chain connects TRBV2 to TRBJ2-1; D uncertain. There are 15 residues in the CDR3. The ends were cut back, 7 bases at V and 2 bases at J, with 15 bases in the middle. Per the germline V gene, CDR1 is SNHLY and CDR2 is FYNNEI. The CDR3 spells CASKYSFDPYNEQFF. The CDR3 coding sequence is TGTGCCAGCAAATACTCCTTCGACCCCTACAATGAGCAGTTCTTC. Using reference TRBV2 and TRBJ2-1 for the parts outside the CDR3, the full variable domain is EPEVTQTPSHQVTQMGQEVILRCVPISNHLYFYWYRQILGQKVEFLVSFYNNEISEKSEIFDDQFSVERPDGSNFTLKIRSTKLEDSAMYFCASKYSFDPYNEQFFGPGTRLTVL.

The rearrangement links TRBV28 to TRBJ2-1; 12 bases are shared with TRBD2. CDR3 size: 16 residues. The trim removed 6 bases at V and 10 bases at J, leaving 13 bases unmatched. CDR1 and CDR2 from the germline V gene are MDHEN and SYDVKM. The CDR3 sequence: CASSLPRTSGTHEQFF. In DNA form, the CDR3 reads TGTGCCAGCAGCCTACCCCGGACTAGCGGGACCCACGAGCAGTTCTTC. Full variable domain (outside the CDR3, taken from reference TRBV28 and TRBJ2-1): DVKVTQSSRYLVKRTGEKVFLECVQDMDHENMFWYRQDPGLGLRLIYFSYDVKMKEKGDIPEGYSVSREKKERFSLILESASTNQTSMYLCASSLPRTSGTHEQFFGPGTRLTVL.

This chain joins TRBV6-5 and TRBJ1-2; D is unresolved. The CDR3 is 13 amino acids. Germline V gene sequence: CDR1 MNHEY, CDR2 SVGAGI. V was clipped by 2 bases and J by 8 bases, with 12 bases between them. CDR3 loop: CASSYDQGFGYTF. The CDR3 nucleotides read TGTGCCAGCAGTTACGATCAAGGGTTCGGCTACACCTTC.

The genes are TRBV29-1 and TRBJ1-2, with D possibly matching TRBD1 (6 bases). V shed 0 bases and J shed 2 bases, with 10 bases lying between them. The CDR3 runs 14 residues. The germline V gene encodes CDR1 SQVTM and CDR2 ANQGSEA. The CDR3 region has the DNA TGCAGCGTTGAAGACTCGGACAGAAACTATGGCTACACCTTC. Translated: CSVEDSDRNYGYTF.

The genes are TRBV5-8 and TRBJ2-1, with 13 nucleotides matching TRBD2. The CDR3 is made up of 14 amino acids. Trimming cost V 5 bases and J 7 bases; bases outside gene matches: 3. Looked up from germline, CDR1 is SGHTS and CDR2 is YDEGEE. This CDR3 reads CASRRLAGGNEQFF. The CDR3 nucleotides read TGTGCCAGCAGGCGACTAGCGGGAGGAAATGAGCAGTTCTTC.

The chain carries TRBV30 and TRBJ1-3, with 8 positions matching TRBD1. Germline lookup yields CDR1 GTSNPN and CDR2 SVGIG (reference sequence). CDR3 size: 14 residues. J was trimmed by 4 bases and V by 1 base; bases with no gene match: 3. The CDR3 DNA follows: TGTGCCTGGAGTGGCAGGGGGCCGGGAAACACCATATATTTT. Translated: CAWSGRGPGNTIYF.

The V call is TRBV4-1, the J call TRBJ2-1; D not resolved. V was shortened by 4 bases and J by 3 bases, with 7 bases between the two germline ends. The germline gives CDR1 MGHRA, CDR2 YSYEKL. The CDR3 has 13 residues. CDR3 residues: CASSPLYYNEQFF. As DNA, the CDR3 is TGCGCCAGCAGCCCTCTGTACTACAATGAGCAGTTCTTC.

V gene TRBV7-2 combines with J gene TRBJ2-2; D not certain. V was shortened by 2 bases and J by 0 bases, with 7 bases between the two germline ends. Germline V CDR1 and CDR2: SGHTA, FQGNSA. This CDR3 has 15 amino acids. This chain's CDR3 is CASSLQQSNTGELFF. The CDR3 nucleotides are TGTGCCAGCAGCTTACAACAATCGAACACCGGGGAGCTGTTTTTT.

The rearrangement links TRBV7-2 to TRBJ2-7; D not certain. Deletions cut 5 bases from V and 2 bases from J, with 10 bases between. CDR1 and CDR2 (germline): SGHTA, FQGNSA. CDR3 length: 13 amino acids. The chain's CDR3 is CASSLGYPYEQYF. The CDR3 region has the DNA TGTGCCAGCAGCCTAGGGTACCCCTACGAGCAGTACTTC.

The CDR3 region has the DNA TGCGCCAGCAGCTCGGACAGCAGTAACACCATATATTTT. Translated, it gives CASSSDSSNTIYF. The chain joins TRBV5-1 to TRBJ1-3, with TRBD1 as a possible D gene (6 bases). V lost 3 bases, J lost 7 bases, and 11 bases lay in between. CDR3 size: 13 residues. Looked up from germline, CDR1 is SGHRS and CDR2 is YFSETQ.

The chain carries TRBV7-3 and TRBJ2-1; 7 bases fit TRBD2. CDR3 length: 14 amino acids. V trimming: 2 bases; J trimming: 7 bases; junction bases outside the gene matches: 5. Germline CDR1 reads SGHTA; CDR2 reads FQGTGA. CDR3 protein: CASSLGGSRNEQFF. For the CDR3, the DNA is TGTGCCAGCAGCTTAGGCGGGAGTAGAAATGAGCAGTTCTTC.

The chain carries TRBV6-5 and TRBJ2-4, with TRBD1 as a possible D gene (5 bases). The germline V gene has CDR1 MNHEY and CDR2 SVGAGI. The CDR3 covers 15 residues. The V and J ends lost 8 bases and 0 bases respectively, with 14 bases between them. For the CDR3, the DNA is TGTGCCAGCGGCTCAGGGTACCGAGCCAAAAACATTCAGTACTTC. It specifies CASGSGYRAKNIQYF.

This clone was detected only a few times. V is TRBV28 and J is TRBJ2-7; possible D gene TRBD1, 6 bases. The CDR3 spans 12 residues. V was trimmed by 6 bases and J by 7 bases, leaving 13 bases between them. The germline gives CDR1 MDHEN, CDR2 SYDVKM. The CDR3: CASRYRTDEQYF. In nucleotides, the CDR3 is TGTGCCAGCAGATACAGGACAGATGAGCAGTACTTC.

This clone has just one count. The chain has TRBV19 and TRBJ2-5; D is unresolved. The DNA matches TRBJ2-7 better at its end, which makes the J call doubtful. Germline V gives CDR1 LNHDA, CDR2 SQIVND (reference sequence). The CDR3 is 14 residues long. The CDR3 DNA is TGTGCCAGTAGTATGATCGGCCCCTTCGACGAGCAGTACTTC. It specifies CASSMIGPFDEQYF.

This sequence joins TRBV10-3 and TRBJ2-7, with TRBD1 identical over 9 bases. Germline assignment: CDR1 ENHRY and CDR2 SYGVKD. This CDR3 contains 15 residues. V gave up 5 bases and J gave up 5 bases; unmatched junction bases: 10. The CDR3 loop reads CAISLAGTGFHEQYF. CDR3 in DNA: TGTGCCATCAGTCTTGCCGGGACAGGGTTCCACGAGCAGTACTTC.